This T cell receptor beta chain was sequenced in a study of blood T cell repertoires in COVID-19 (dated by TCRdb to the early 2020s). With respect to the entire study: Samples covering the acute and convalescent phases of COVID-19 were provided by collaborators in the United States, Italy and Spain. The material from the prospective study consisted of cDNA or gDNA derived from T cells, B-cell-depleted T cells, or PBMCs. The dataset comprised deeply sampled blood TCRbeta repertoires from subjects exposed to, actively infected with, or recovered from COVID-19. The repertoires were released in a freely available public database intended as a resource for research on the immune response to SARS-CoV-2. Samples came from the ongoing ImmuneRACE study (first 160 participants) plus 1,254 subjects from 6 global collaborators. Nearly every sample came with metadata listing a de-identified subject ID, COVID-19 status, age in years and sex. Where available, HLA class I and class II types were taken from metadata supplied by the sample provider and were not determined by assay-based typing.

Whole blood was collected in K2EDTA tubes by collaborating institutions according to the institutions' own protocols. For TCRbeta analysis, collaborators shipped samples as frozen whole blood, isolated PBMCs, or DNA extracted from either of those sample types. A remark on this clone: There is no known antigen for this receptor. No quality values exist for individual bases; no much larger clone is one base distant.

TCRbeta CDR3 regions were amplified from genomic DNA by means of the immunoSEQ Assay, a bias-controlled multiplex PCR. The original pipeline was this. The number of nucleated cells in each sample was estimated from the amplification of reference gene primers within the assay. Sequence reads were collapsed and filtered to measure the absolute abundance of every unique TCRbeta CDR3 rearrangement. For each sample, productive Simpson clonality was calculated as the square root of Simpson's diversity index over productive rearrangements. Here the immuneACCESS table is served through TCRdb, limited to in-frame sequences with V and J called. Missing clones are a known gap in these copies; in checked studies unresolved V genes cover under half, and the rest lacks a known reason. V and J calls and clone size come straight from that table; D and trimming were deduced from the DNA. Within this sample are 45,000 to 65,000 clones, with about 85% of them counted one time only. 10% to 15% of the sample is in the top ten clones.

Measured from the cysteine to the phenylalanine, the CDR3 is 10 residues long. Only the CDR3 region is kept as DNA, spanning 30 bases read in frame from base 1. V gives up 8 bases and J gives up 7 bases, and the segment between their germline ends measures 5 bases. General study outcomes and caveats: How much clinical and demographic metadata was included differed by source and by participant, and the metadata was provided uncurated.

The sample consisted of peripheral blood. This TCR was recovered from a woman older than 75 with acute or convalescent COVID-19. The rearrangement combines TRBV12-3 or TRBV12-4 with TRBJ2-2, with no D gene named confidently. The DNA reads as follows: TGTGCCAGCGGCATCGGGGAGCTGTTTTTT. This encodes CASGIGELFF.